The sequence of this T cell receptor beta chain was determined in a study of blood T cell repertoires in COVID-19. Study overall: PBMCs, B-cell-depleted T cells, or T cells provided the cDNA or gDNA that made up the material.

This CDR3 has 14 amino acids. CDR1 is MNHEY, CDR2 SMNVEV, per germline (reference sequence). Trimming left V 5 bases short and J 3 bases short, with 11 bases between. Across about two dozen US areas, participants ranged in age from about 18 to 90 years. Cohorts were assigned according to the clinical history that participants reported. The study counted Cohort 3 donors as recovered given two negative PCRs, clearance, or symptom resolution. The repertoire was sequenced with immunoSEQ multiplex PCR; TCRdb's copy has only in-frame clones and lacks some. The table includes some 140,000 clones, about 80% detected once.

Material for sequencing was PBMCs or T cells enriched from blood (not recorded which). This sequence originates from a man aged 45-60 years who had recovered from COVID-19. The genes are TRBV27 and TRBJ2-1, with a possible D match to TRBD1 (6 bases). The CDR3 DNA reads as TGTGCCAGCAGTCCACAGGGATACTACAATGAGCAGTTCTTC. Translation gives CASSPQGYYNEQFF.